What follows is one T cell receptor (beta chain) and its context. The antigen remains unidentified. Sample-barcoded 5' priming and a J-beta primer mix drove a second PCR of 7 to 11 cycles. A minimum of 2.5 million CDR3-containing paired-end reads was obtained for each sample. Each CDR3 protein is one row after TCRdb ran MiXCR on the 5' RACE reads. This sample carries some 1 million distinct CDR3 sequences, around 43% of them seen once, and the ten largest clones take over 15%. The record originates from a study of blood T cells in healthy people across ages. The CDR3 covers 15 residues. The germline V gene has CDR1 DFQATT and CDR2 SNEGSKA (reference sequence). Unmatched junction bases numbered 11, after V lost 6 bases and J lost 8 bases. Overall study results and limits: When set beside aged donors, long-lived donors presented more naive CD4+ cells and higher diversity.

Individuals who donated were healthy Caucasians from Russia aged about 6 to 100. Isolation yielded PBMCs, at least 6.5 million per sample, in every case. This sequence joins TRBV20-1 and TRBJ2-1; TRBD2 agrees at 12 bases. The TCR comes from a woman in her sixties or seventies in good health. The sequenced sample was blood. The CDR3 reads CSADGTSGRLDEQFF. DNA for the CDR3: TGCAGTGCGGATGGAACTAGCGGGAGGCTGGATGAGCAGTTCTTC.